This T cell receptor (beta chain) was documented in a study of human T cells and chemical hapten exposure. Time point given: patch test 3, about 24 weeks after DPC sensitization. Treatment meaning: therapeutic diphenylcyclopropenone sensitization with weekly scalp DPC. This CDR3 spans 14 amino acids. CDR1 is DFQATT and CDR2 is SNEGSKA in the germline V gene (reference sequence). V was pared by 0 bases and J by 6 bases, with 13 bases between. The library tagged each cDNA molecule with unique molecular identifiers. The authors' processing: Samples contained a median of about 96,000 TCRs, with a range of roughly 20,000 to 700,000. TCRdb re-analysed the RACE reads in MiXCR, keeping a single row per CDR3 protein. The V and J calls come from TCRdb's annotation, not from the publication. The sample holds just over 95,000 distinct CDR3 sequences, 25% to 30% seen once.

The receptor was derived from a man aged 35 to 55 with alopecia areata. Some clones in this sample may be carry-over from other donors' samples. The sample consisted of whole blood, taken in connection with sensitization to the hapten diphenylcyclopropenone (DPC). V usage is TRBV20-1 and J usage is TRBJ2-3; D remains unclear. This CDR3 reads CSARERRSRDTQYF. CDR3 bases: TGCAGTGCTAGAGAACGACGCTCGCGGGATACGCAGTATTTT.